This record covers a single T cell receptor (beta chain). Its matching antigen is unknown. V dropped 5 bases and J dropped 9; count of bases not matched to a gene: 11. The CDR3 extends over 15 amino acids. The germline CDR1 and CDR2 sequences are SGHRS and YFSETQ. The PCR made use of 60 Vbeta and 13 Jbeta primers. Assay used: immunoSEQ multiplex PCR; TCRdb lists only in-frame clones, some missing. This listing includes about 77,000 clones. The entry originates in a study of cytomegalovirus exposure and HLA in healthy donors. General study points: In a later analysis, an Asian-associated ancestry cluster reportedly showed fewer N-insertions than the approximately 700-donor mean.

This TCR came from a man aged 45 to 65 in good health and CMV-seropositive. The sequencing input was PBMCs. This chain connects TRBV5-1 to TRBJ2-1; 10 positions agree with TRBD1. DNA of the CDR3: TGCGCCAGCAGTATGGGGACAGGGGCCTGGGTTGAGCAGTTCTTC. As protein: CASSMGTGAWVEQFF.